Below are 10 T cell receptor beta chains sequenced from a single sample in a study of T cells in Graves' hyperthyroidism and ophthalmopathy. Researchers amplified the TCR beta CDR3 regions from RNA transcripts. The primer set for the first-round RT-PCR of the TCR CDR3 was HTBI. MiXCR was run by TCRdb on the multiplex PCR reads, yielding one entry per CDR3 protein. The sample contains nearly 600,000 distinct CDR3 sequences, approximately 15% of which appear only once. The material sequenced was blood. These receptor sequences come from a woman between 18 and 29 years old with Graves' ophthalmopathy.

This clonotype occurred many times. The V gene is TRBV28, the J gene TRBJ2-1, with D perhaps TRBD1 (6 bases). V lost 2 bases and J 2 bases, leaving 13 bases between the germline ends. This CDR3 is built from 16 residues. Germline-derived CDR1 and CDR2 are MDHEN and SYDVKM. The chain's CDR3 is CASSLNLDSTYNEQFF. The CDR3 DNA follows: TGTGCCAGCAGTTTAAACCTGGACAGCACCTACAATGAGCAGTTCTTC.

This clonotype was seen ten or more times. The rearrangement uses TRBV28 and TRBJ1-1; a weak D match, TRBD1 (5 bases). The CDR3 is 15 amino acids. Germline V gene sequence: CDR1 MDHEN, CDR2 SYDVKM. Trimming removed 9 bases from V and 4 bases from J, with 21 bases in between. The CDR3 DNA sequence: TGTGCCAGTATACTACTGGGGCCGGTCGGCACTGAAGCTTTCTTT. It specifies CASILLGPVGTEAFF.

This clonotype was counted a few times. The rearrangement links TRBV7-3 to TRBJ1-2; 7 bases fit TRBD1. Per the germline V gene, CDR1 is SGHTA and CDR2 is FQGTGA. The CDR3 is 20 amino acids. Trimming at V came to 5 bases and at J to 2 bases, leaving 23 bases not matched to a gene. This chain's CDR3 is CASSPSPLTGRPTWNYGYTF. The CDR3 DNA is TGTGCCAGCAGCCCATCCCCCTTGACAGGGCGGCCCACTTGGAACTATGGCTACACCTTC.

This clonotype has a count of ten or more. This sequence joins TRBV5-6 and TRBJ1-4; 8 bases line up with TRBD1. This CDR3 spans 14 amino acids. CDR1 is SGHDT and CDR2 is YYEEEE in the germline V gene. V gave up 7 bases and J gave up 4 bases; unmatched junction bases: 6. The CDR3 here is CASGGQGLNEKLFF. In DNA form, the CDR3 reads TGTGCCAGCGGCGGACAGGGCCTTAATGAAAAACTGTTTTTT.

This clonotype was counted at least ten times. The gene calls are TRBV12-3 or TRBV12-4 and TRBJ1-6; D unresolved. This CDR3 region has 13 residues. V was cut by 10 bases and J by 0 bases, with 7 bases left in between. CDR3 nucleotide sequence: TGTGCCACAGGAGGCTCCTATAATTCACCCCTCCACTTT. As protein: CATGGSYNSPLHF.

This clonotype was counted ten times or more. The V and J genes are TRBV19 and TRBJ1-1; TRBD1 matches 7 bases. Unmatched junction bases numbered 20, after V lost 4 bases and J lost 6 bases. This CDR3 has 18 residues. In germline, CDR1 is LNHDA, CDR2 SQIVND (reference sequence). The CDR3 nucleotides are TGTGCCAGTAGTACATCCGGGACAGTTACGTTCGGCACTTCTGAAGCTTTCTTT. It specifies CASSTSGTVTFGTSEAFF.

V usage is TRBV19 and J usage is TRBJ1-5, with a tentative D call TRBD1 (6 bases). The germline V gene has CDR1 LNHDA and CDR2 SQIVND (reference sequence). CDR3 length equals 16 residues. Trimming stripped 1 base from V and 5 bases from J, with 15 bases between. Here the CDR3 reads CASSIVHRERDQPQHF. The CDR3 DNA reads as TGTGCCAGTAGTATAGTTCACAGGGAAAGGGATCAGCCCCAGCATTTT. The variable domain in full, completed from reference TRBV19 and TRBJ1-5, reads DGGITQSPKYLFRKEGQNVTLSCEQNLNHDAMYWYRQDPGQGLRLIYYSQIVNDFQKGDIAEGYSVSREKKESFPLTVTSAQKNPTAFYLCASSIVHRERDQPQHFGDGTRLSIL.

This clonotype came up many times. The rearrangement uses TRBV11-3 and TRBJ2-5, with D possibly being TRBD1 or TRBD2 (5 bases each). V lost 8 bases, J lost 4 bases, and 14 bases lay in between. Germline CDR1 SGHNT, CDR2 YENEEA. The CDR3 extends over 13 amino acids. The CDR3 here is CASEGLDGETQYF. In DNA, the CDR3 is TGTGCCAGCGAGGGGCTAGATGGAGAGACCCAGTACTTC.

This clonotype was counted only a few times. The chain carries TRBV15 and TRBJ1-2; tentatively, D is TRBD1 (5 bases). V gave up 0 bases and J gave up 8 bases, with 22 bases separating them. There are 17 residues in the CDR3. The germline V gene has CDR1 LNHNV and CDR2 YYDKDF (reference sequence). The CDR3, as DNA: TGTGCCACCAGCAGAGATGCCCGGGGGAAAGGTGTCGGGGGCTACACCTTC. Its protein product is CATSRDARGKGVGGYTF.

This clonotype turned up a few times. The CDR3 loop is CAWGRYNSPLHF. The CDR3 DNA sequence: TGTGCCTGGGGACGTTATAATTCACCCCTCCACTTT. V usage is TRBV30 and J usage is TRBJ1-6; D is ambiguous. Germline V CDR1 and CDR2: GTSNPN, SVGIG (reference sequence). Deletions cut 5 bases from V and 4 bases from J, with 6 bases between. CDR3 length equals 12 residues. Together with reference TRBV30 and TRBJ1-6, the CDR3 gives the full variable domain: SQTIHQWPATLVQPVGSPLSLECTVEGTSNPNLYWYRQAAGRGLQLLFYSVGIGQISSEVPQNLSASRPQDRQFILSSKKLLLSDSGFYLCAWGRYNSPLHFGNGTRLTVT.